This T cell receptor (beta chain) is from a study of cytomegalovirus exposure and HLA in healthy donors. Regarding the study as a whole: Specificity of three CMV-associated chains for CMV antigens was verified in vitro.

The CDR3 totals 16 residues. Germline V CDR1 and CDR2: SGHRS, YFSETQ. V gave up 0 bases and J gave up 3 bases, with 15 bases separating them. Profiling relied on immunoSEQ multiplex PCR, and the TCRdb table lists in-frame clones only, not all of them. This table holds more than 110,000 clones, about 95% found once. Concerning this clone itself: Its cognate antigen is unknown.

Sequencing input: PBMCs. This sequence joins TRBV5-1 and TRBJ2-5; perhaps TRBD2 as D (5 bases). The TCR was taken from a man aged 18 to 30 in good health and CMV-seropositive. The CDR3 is CASSLVGSLVKETQYF. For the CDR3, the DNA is TGCGCCAGCAGCTTGGTTGGGAGCCTTGTGAAAGAGACCCAGTACTTC.